The T cell receptor beta chain under discussion was sequenced for a study of PD-1 blockade in classical Hodgkin lymphoma. Study in general: Patients were treated with nivolumab at 3 mg/kg, and this was given intravenously every 2 weeks.

Time point indicated: cycle 4 day 1 (C4D1), after more than five weeks of nivolumab. In every patient, relapse followed autologous stem cell transplantation, while exposure to brentuximab vedotin differed. Best outcomes ranged across complete response, partial response and progressive disease. Comment on this clone: What it binds is unknown.

Study results and caveats: Nivolumab initiated under 1 year post-ASCT led to patient exclusion. A reduction in baseline TCR diversity was reportedly seen in newly diagnosed patients relative to healthy donors.

Libraries were prepared by immunoSEQ multiplex PCR; TCRdb keeps only in-frame clonotypes and omits some of them. Of more than 40,000 clones in the sample, around 80% are singletons; the top ten hold around 35%. Trimming left V 1 base short and J 6 bases short, with 12 bases between. The CDR3 is made up of 14 amino acids. Germline V lookup: CDR1 LGHNA, CDR2 YSLEER. This clonotype was obtained from a human donor with classical Hodgkin lymphoma. The genes are TRBV4-3 and TRBJ1-2; unclear D gene. The sample consisted of peripheral blood mononuclear cells (PBMCs), taken before the fourth cycle of nivolumab. CDR3 nucleotides: TGCGCCAGCAGCCAAGTAGGCAAGGACGATGGCTACACCTTC. This sequence encodes CASSQVGKDDGYTF.